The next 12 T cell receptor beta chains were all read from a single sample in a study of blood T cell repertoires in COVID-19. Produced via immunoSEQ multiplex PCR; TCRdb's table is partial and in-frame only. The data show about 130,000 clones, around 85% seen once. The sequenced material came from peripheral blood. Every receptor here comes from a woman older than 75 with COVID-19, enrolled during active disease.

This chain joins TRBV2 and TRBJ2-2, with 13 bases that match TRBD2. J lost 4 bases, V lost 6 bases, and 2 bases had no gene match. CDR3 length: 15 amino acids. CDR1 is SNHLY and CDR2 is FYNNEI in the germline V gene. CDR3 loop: CASRRTSGSTGELFF. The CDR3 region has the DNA TGTGCCAGCAGAAGGACTAGCGGGAGCACCGGGGAGCTGTTTTTT.

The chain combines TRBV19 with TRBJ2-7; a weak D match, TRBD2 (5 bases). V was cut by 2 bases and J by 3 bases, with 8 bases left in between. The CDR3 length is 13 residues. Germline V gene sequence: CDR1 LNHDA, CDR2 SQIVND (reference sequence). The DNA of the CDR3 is TGTGCCAGTAGTATACCCGGGAACTACGAGCAGTACTTC. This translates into CASSIPGNYEQYF.

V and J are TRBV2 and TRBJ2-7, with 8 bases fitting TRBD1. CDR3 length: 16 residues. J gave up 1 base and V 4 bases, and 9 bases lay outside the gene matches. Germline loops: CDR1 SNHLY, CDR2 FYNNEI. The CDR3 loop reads CASSGRTGKLSYEQYF. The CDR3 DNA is TGTGCCAGCAGTGGACGGACAGGGAAATTATCCTACGAGCAGTACTTC.

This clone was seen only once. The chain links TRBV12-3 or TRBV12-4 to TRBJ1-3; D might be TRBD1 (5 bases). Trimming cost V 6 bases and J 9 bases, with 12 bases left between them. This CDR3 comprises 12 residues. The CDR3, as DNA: TGTGCCAGCAGGCTACAGGACGGCACCATATATTTT. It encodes CASRLQDGTIYF.

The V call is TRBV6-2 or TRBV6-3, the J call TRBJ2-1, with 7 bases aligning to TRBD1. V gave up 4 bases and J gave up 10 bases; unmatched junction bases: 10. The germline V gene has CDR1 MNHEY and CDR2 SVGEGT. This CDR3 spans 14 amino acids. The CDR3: CASSSGTVSREQFF. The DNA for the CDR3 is TGTGCCAGCAGTTCCGGGACAGTCTCCCGAGAGCAGTTCTTC.

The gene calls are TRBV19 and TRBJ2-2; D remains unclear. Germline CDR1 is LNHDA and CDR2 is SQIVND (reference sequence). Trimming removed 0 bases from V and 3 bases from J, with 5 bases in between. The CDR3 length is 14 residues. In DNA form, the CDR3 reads TGTGCCAGTAGTATAGATATTGACACCGGGGAGCTGTTTTTT. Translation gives CASSIDIDTGELFF. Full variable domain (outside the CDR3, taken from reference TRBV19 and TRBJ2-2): DGGITQSPKYLFRKEGQNVTLSCEQNLNHDAMYWYRQDPGQGLRLIYYSQIVNDFQKGDIAEGYSVSREKKESFPLTVTSAQKNPTAFYLCASSIDIDTGELFFGEGSRLTVL.

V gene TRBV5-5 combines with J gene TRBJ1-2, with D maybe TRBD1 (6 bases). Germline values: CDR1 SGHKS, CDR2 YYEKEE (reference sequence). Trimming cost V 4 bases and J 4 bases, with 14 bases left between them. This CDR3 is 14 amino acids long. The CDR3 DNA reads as TGTGCCAGCAGCATCCGGGACACGGTCTATGGCTACACCTTC. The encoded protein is CASSIRDTVYGYTF.

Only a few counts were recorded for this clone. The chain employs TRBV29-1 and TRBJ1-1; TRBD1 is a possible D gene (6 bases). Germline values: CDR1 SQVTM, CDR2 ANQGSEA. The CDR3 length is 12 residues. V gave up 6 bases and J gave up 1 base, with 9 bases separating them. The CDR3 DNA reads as TGCAGCGTAAGACAGGCGAACACTGAAGCTTTCTTT. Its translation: CSVRQANTEAFF.

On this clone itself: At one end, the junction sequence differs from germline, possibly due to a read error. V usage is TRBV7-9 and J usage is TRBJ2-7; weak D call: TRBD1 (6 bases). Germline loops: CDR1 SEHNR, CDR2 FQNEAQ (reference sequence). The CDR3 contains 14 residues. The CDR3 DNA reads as TGTGCCAGCAGCTTAAGTGGTGAGTGGGACACCGGAGTCTTC. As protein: CASSLSGEWDTGVF.

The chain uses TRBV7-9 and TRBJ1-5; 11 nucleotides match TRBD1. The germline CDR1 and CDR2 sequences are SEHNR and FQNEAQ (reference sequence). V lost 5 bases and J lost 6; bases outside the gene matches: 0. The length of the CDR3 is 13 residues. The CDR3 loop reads CASSGQGAQPQHF. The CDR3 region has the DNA TGTGCCAGCAGCGGACAGGGGGCTCAGCCCCAGCATTTT.

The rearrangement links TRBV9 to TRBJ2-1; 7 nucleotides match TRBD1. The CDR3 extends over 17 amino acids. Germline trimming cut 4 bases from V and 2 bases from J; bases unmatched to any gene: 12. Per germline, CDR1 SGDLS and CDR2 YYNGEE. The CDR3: CASSRPDDRVPYNEQFF. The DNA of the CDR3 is TGTGCCAGCAGCCGCCCAGACGACAGGGTTCCCTACAATGAGCAGTTCTTC.

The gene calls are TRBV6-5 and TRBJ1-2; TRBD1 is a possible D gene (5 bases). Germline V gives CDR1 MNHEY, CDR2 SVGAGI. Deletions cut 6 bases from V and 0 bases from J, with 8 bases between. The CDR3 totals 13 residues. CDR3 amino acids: CASRTETNYGYTF. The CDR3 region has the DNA TGTGCCAGCAGGACAGAGACTAACTATGGCTACACCTTC.